A single sample is the source of the 31 T cell receptor beta chains below, sequenced in a study of cytomegalovirus exposure and HLA in healthy donors. PCR was performed using 60 Vbeta and 13 Jbeta primers. TCRdb's table, derived via immunoSEQ multiplex PCR, lists solely in-frame clones and lacks some. The sample lists 130,000 or so clones, about 78% occurring once. Sequencing used PBMCs. The source of these receptors is a man in his fifties in good health and CMV-seropositive.

This clone was seen just once. The rearrangement joins TRBV11-3 to TRBJ2-2, with D uncertain. Trimming took off 7 bases at V and 3 bases at J, with 12 bases between the two ends. Germline assignment: CDR1 SGHNT and CDR2 YENEEA. The CDR3 loop spans 14 amino acids. The DNA for the CDR3 is TGTGCCAGCACCCACCTGATAGACACCGGGGAGCTGTTTTTT. Its protein is CASTHLIDTGELFF.

V and J are TRBV15 and TRBJ1-1, with D tentatively TRBD1 (6 bases). Germline V gives CDR1 LNHNV, CDR2 YYDKDF (reference sequence). This CDR3 region has 14 residues. V was shortened by 3 bases and J by 7 bases, with 15 bases between the two germline ends. DNA of the CDR3: TGTGCCACCAGCAGGAGCAGGGAGGGGGATGAAGCTTTCTTT. It yields the protein CATSRSREGDEAFF.

The CDR3 protein is CSADRVANYGYTF. CDR3 bases: TGCAGTGCTGACAGGGTAGCTAACTATGGCTACACCTTC. The chain has TRBV29-1 and TRBJ1-2; 7 bases fit TRBD1. The length of the CDR3 is 13 residues. Germline V gene lookup returns CDR1 SQVTM and CDR2 ANQGSEA.

The genes are TRBV29-1 and TRBJ2-7; 9 bases line up with TRBD1. The germline V gene encodes CDR1 SQVTM and CDR2 ANQGSEA. The CDR3 extends over 17 amino acids. J lost 6 bases, V lost 5 bases, and 20 bases had no gene match. CDR3 residues: CSVYIGTGLSPPSEQYF. Here the CDR3 DNA reads TGCAGCGTTTACATCGGGACAGGGCTATCCCCACCCAGCGAGCAGTACTTC.

The V call is TRBV11-1, the J call TRBJ2-2; D is undetermined. The CDR3 has 14 amino acids. The germline V gene has CDR1 SGHAT and CDR2 FQDESV (reference sequence). V lost 2 bases to trimming and J lost 7 bases, with 11 bases between them. The CDR3: CASSLWAADGELFF. The CDR3 DNA reads TGTGCCAGCAGCTTATGGGCAGCTGACGGGGAGCTGTTTTTT.

The chain employs TRBV6-1 and TRBJ1-1, with a possible D match to TRBD1 (5 bases). With 2 bases removed from V and 2 bases from J, the gap between germline ends came to 9 bases. The CDR3 totals 14 residues. CDR1 is MNHNS, CDR2 SASEGT, per germline. In DNA, the CDR3 is TGTGCCAGCAGTGAACAGGGATTTAACACTGAAGCTTTCTTT. This gives the protein CASSEQGFNTEAFF.

The rearrangement links TRBV6-1 to TRBJ1-1, with D possibly being TRBD1 (6 bases). The CDR3 consists of 14 residues. The V end was cut by 7 bases, the J end by 5 bases, with 17 bases between. CDR1 MNHNS and CDR2 SASEGT come from the germline V gene. DNA for the CDR3: TGTGCCAGCACCCGGGAGGGGGGCTTAACTGAAGCTTTCTTT. This codes for CASTREGGLTEAFF.

This clone was picked up one time. The chain links TRBV7-9 to TRBJ1-3; D not certain. The CDR3 totals 14 residues. With 1 base removed from V and 2 bases from J, the gap between germline ends came to 6 bases. CDR1 is SEHNR, CDR2 FQNEAQ, per germline (reference sequence). The CDR3 is CASSLGTAGNTIYF. CDR3 nucleotides: TGTGCCAGCAGCTTAGGAACTGCTGGAAACACCATATATTTT.

The V and J genes are TRBV2 and TRBJ1-2; D may be TRBD1 (5 bases). The CDR3 spans 15 residues. Germline V gene lookup returns CDR1 SNHLY and CDR2 FYNNEI. Trimming cost V 6 bases and J 3 bases, with 17 bases left between them. The CDR3 DNA reads as TGTGCCAGCAGGGGACTTGGGAGGGGTGACTATGGCTACACCTTC. This translates into CASRGLGRGDYGYTF.

This clone occurred once. The chain employs TRBV10-3 and TRBJ1-2, with a possible D match to TRBD1 (5 bases). CDR3 length: 15 residues. Trimming cost V 0 bases and J 4 bases, with 12 bases left between them. Germline V gives CDR1 ENHRY, CDR2 SYGVKD. The CDR3 nucleotides are TGTGCCATCAGTGAGTCCCCAGGGTTGGTCTATGGCTACACCTTC. It specifies CAISESPGLVYGYTF.

The CDR3 loop reads CASSFRDSRINNEQFF. In DNA form, the CDR3 reads TGCGCCAGCAGCTTTAGGGACTCCAGGATAAACAATGAGCAGTTCTTC. The chain employs TRBV5-1 and TRBJ2-1; maybe TRBD2 (6 bases). V dropped 2 bases and J dropped 5 bases, with 17 bases sitting between them. The CDR3 is made up of 16 amino acids. Germline V lookup: CDR1 SGHRS, CDR2 YFSETQ.

V usage is TRBV25-1 and J usage is TRBJ1-5, with TRBD1 matching over 8 bases. Germline CDR1 reads MGHDK; CDR2 reads SYGVNS. CDR3 length: 17 residues. The trim removed 4 bases at V and 2 bases at J, leaving 10 bases unmatched. The CDR3 reads CASSGSLPGQGNQPQHF. CDR3 DNA: TGTGCCAGCAGTGGGTCCCTTCCGGGACAGGGCAATCAGCCCCAGCATTTT.

This clone has more than one count but fewer than ten. This sequence joins TRBV5-4 and TRBJ2-1; 9 bases are a match to TRBD2. This CDR3 is built from 15 residues. V was pared by 7 bases and J by 10 bases, with 15 bases of the junction left unmatched. Germline loops: CDR1 SGHNT, CDR2 YYREEE (reference sequence). The CDR3 loop reads CASGPAASGAGEQFF. DNA of the CDR3: TGTGCCAGCGGGCCGGCGGCTAGCGGGGCGGGGGAGCAGTTCTTC.

V is TRBV29-1 and J is TRBJ2-7, with D possibly being TRBD1 (6 bases). The CDR3 runs to 14 residues. Per germline, CDR1 SQVTM and CDR2 ANQGSEA. Trimming took off 4 bases at V and 6 bases at J, with 19 bases between the two ends. CDR3 sequence: CSVVPQRQDAEQYF. The CDR3 bases are TGCAGCGTTGTCCCACAGCGACAGGACGCCGAGCAGTACTTC.

This clone was counted between two and nine times. V and J are TRBV5-1 and TRBJ1-1; D perhaps matches TRBD1 (5 bases). The CDR3 has 16 amino acids. The V gene lost 2 bases and the J gene lost 0 bases, with 14 bases spanning the gap. Germline CDR1 reads SGHRS; CDR2 reads YFSETQ. CDR3 protein: CASSFSADSMNTEAFF. In DNA form, the CDR3 reads TGCGCCAGCAGCTTTTCCGCCGACAGTATGAACACTGAAGCTTTCTTT.

This clone was picked up one time. V gene TRBV7-9 combines with J gene TRBJ1-3; D uncertain. There are 15 residues in the CDR3. With 2 bases removed from V and 2 bases from J, the gap between germline ends came to 10 bases. Looked up from germline, CDR1 is SEHNR and CDR2 is FQNEAQ (reference sequence). CDR3 loop: CASSLSALTGNTIYF. The CDR3 coding sequence is TGTGCCAGCAGCTTATCCGCACTAACTGGAAACACCATATATTTT.

The chain couples TRBV10-3 to TRBJ1-1, with 9 bases identical to TRBD1. Germline loops: CDR1 ENHRY, CDR2 SYGVKD. Trimming at V came to 7 bases and at J to 1 base, leaving 7 bases not matched to a gene. The CDR3 is made up of 15 amino acids. The CDR3 region is CAINSGQGANTEAFF. In nucleotides, the CDR3 is TGTGCCATCAATTCGGGACAGGGAGCGAACACTGAAGCTTTCTTT.

The chain recombines TRBV4-3 with TRBJ1-5, with D possibly TRBD1 on 6 matching bases. Per the germline V gene, CDR1 is LGHNA and CDR2 is YSLEER. The germline V and J ends were trimmed by 0 bases and 7 bases, with 16 bases remaining between them. This CDR3 is built from 16 residues. Here the CDR3 reads CASSQDVGGAGQPQHF. The DNA of the CDR3 is TGCGCCAGCAGCCAAGATGTAGGGGGGGCCGGACAGCCCCAGCATTTT.

The V call is TRBV19, the J call TRBJ1-2, with 9 bases fitting TRBD1. V dropped 1 base and J dropped 8; count of bases not matched to a gene: 5. The CDR3 consists of 14 residues. Per germline, CDR1 LNHDA and CDR2 SQIVND (reference sequence). CDR3 in amino acids: CASSIGTGVDGYTF. The CDR3 DNA sequence: TGTGCCAGTAGTATAGGGACAGGGGTCGACGGCTACACCTTC.

This rearrangement joins TRBV5-1 to TRBJ2-2; 13 bases map to TRBD2. With V trimmed by 6 bases and J by 6 bases, 11 bases remained unmatched. Germline CDR1 SGHRS, CDR2 YFSETQ. CDR3 length: 17 amino acids. The CDR3, as DNA: TGCGCCAGCACGTTGACTAGCGGGGGGACACTTCCCGGGGAGCTGTTTTTT. Residues: CASTLTSGGTLPGELFF.

This sequence joins TRBV5-6 and TRBJ2-7; perhaps TRBD2 as D (7 bases). Trimming took 4 bases from V and 2 from J, leaving 22 bases between them. This CDR3 region has 17 residues. CDR1 and CDR2 from the germline V gene are SGHDT and YYEEEE. CDR3 region: CASSPRWGGAGAYEQYF. The CDR3 nucleotides read TGTGCCAGCAGCCCCCGGTGGGGGGGGGCAGGGGCCTACGAGCAGTACTTC.

The chain is built from TRBV5-6 and TRBJ1-4, with D perhaps matching TRBD1 (5 bases). V lost 5 bases and J lost 5, with 19 bases in between. Germline values: CDR1 SGHDT, CDR2 YYEEEE. The CDR3 extends over 16 amino acids. In DNA form, the CDR3 reads TGTGCCAGCAGACCGCGGGGGATTCAACTAAATGAAAAACTGTTTTTT. Encoded protein: CASRPRGIQLNEKLFF.

Only one count was recorded for this clone. The rearrangement uses TRBV2 and TRBJ2-3; D uncertain. The CDR3 loop spans 14 amino acids. The V gene lost 6 bases and the J gene lost 2 bases, with 12 bases spanning the gap. In germline, CDR1 is SNHLY, CDR2 FYNNEI. The CDR3 sequence: CASREIINTDTQYF. DNA of the CDR3: TGTGCCAGCAGAGAAATTATTAACACAGATACGCAGTATTTT.

This chain uses TRBV7-9 with TRBJ2-3; D not resolved. Trimming removed 5 bases from V and 4 bases from J, with 7 bases in between. The CDR3 totals 12 residues. In germline, CDR1 is SEHNR, CDR2 FQNEAQ (reference sequence). CDR3 in DNA: TGTGCCAGCAGCCCTCTCTCAGATACGCAGTATTTT. Translating it yields CASSPLSDTQYF.

The chain uses TRBV19 and TRBJ1-1; no clear D gene. V lost 4 bases, J lost 3 bases, and 6 bases lay in between. This CDR3 is built from 12 residues. The germline V gene has CDR1 LNHDA and CDR2 SQIVND (reference sequence). CDR3 coding DNA: TGTGCCAGTAGTAGGCAGGACACTGAAGCTTTCTTT. Translation gives CASSRQDTEAFF.

V is TRBV7-2 and J is TRBJ2-7, with 13 bases matching TRBD2. CDR3 length: 14 amino acids. V was pared by 4 bases and J by 6 bases, with 3 bases of the junction left unmatched. Germline V gives CDR1 SGHTA, CDR2 FQGNSA. The CDR3 protein is CASSWGLAGSEQYF. CDR3 DNA: TGTGCCAGCAGCTGGGGACTAGCGGGGTCCGAGCAGTACTTC.

This clone turned up a few times. The V call is TRBV7-2, the J call TRBJ1-1; D call uncertain. The V end was cut by 1 base, the J end by 2 bases, with 5 bases between. Germline V gene data show CDR1 as SGHTA and CDR2 as FQGNSA. The CDR3 covers 13 residues. The CDR3 nucleotides are TGTGCCAGCAGCTTAGAACTAAACACTGAAGCTTTCTTT. Its protein product is CASSLELNTEAFF. Supplemented by reference TRBV7-2 and TRBJ1-1, the full variable domain reads GAGVSQSPSNKVTEKGKDVELRCDPISGHTALYWYRQSLGQGLEFLIYFQGNSAPDKSGLPSDRFSAERTGGSVSTLTIQRTQQEDSAVYLCASSLELNTEAFFGQGTRLTVV.

In this sample, this clone turned up a few times. The chain couples TRBV5-8 to TRBJ1-5; D unresolved. Germline CDR1 and CDR2: SGHTS and YDEGEE. V was clipped by 2 bases and J by 1 base, with 16 bases between them. The CDR3 extends over 17 amino acids. CDR3 in amino acids: CASSFPEAGLSNQPQHF. As DNA, the CDR3 is TGTGCCAGCAGCTTCCCCGAAGCAGGCTTAAGCAATCAGCCCCAGCATTTT. The complete variable domain, with remaining parts taken from reference TRBV5-8 and TRBJ1-5, reads EAGVTQSPTHLIKTRGQQATLRCSPISGHTSVYWYQQALGLGLQFLLWYDEGEERNRGNFPPRFSGRQFPNYSSELNVNALELEDSALYLCASSFPEAGLSNQPQHFGDGTRLSIL.

J is TRBJ2-7 and V is TRBV11-2; D is unclear. The CDR3 covers 11 residues. Germline V gives CDR1 SGHAT, CDR2 FQNNGV. The V gene lost 6 bases and the J gene lost 5 bases, with 8 bases spanning the gap. DNA for the CDR3: TGTGCCAGCAGAGAGGTCGACGAGCAGTACTTC. Its translation: CASREVDEQYF.

This clone has a single count. J is TRBJ2-3 and V is TRBV5-4; D gene unclear. The ends were cut back, 6 bases at V and 6 bases at J, with 8 bases in the middle. Germline CDR1 is SGHNT and CDR2 is YYREEE (reference sequence). The CDR3 length is 11 residues. CDR3 region: CASTLRDTQYF. CDR3 coding DNA: TGTGCCAGCACCCTTCGTGATACGCAGTATTTT.

The CDR3 DNA is TGCGCCAGCAGCCATCCCCGACAGGGCTATGGCTACACCTTC. The encoded protein is CASSHPRQGYGYTF. The J gene is TRBJ1-2, the V gene TRBV4-1, with 7 bases identical to TRBD1. Trimming at V came to 3 bases and at J to 4 bases, leaving 5 bases not matched to a gene. CDR1 MGHRA and CDR2 YSYEKL come from the germline V gene. The CDR3 is 14 residues long.